This T cell receptor beta chain was sequenced in a study of Graves' ophthalmopathy and Graves' hyperthyroidism. Investigators amplified TCR beta CDR3 regions from RNA transcripts. HTBI primers were used in a first-round RT-PCR, which preceded a second-round multiplex PCR. TCRdb recomputed calls from the multiplex PCR reads with MiXCR, one row per CDR3 protein. The table lists about 220,000 distinct CDR3 sequences, roughly 21% of them singletons, with under 55% in the top ten. The length of the CDR3 is 13 residues. V gave up 3 bases and J gave up 6 bases, with 11 bases separating them. Per germline, CDR1 DFQATT and CDR2 SNEGSKA (reference sequence). In this cohort, patients with other autoimmune diseases, uncontrolled infections, pregnancy or lactation were excluded.

Sequencing used peripheral blood. The J gene is TRBJ2-2, the V gene TRBV20-1; maybe TRBD2 (5 bases). The TCR originated in a woman between 50 and 59 years old with Graves' ophthalmopathy. The CDR3 loop reads CSASEWGAGELFF. The DNA of the CDR3 is TGCAGTGCTAGTGAATGGGGAGCCGGGGAGCTGTTTTTT.